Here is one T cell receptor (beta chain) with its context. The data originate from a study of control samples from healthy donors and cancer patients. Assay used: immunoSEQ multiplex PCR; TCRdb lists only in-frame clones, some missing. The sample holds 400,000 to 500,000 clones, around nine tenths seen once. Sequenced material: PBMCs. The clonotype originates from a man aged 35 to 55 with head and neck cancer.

For the CDR3, the DNA is TGTGCCAGCAGCCAAAAGACAGATACGCAGTATTTT. The encoded protein is CASSQKTDTQYF. This chain uses TRBV4-2 with TRBJ2-3; D ambiguous. The CDR3 is 12 amino acids. V dropped 2 bases and J dropped 3 bases, with 3 bases sitting between them. Per germline, CDR1 LGHNA and CDR2 YNFKEQ.